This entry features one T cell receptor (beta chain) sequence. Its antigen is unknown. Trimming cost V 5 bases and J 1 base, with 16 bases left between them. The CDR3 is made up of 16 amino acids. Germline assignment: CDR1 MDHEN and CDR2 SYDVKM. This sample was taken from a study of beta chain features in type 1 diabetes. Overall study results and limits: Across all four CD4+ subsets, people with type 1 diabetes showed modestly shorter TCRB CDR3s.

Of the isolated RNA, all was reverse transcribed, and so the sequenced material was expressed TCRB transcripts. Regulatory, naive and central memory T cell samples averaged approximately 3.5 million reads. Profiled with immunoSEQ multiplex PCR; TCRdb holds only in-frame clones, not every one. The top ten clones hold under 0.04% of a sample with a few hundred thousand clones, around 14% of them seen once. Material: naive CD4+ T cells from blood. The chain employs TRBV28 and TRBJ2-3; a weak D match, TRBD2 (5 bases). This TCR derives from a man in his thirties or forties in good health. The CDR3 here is CASSLTLRRGTDTQYF. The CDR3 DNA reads TGTGCCAGCAGTCTAACCCTTCGGCGGGGCACAGATACGCAGTATTTT.